What follows are 12 T cell receptor beta chains derived from one specimen sequenced in a study of blood T cell repertoires in COVID-19. Measured with immunoSEQ multiplex PCR; TCRdb has only the in-frame clones, and not every one. The sample lists 290,000 or so clones, about 87% seen once, with around 1.2% in the top ten. Sample: peripheral blood. The receptors derive from a man aged 70 or older with acute or convalescent COVID-19.

The chain couples TRBV11-1 to TRBJ2-1, with D tentatively TRBD2 (6 bases). The CDR3 is 13 residues long. Trimming removed 4 bases at V and 8 bases at J, with 12 bases between. The germline gives CDR1 SGHAT, CDR2 FQDESV (reference sequence). CDR3 amino acids: CASSSGPGDEQFF. CDR3 nucleotide sequence: TGTGCCAGCAGCTCCGGGCCGGGAGATGAGCAGTTCTTC.

The J gene is TRBJ2-5, the V gene TRBV5-4; 8 nucleotides line up with TRBD2. The CDR3 contains 15 residues. With 1 base clipped from V and 0 bases from J, the junction kept 2 bases outside the gene matches. The germline gives CDR1 SGHNT, CDR2 YYREEE (reference sequence). The CDR3 is CASSLSGGHQETQYF. CDR3 nucleotide sequence: TGTGCCAGCAGCTTGTCGGGGGGGCACCAAGAGACCCAGTACTTC.

The chain has TRBV4-3 and TRBJ1-5, with D perhaps TRBD1 (6 bases). Trimming took off 0 bases at V and 3 bases at J, with 9 bases between the two ends. CDR1 is LGHNA and CDR2 is YSLEER in the germline V gene. The CDR3 extends over 15 amino acids. The CDR3 reads CASSQDGTPNQPQHF. CDR3 in DNA: TGCGCCAGCAGCCAAGATGGGACACCCAATCAGCCCCAGCATTTT.

The rearrangement joins TRBV18 to TRBJ2-5, with D hard to call. Trimming cost V 1 base and J 0 bases, with 12 bases left between them. Looked up from germline, CDR1 is KGHSH and CDR2 is LQKENI. The CDR3 contains 16 residues. The CDR3 DNA sequence: TGTGCCAGCTCACCACGTTATGGCCAAGACCAAGAGACCCAGTACTTC. It encodes CASSPRYGQDQETQYF.

This clone was observed a few times. This chain connects TRBV5-6 to TRBJ1-6; D is perhaps TRBD1 (6 bases). V lost 3 bases, J lost 1 base, and 8 bases lay in between. The CDR3 totals 15 residues. Per germline, CDR1 SGHDT and CDR2 YYEEEE. DNA for the CDR3: TGTGCCAGCAGCTACGGGACATCCTATAATTCACCCCTCCACTTT. This codes for CASSYGTSYNSPLHF.

V usage is TRBV15 and J usage is TRBJ1-1, with D uncertain. The CDR3 sequence is 13 residues long. The V and J ends lost 1 base and 1 base respectively, with 4 bases between them. Germline values: CDR1 LNHNV, CDR2 YYDKDF (reference sequence). The CDR3 reads CATSRASNTEAFF. DNA for the CDR3: TGTGCCACCAGCAGAGCATCGAACACTGAAGCTTTCTTT. The whole variable domain, remainder taken from reference TRBV15 and TRBJ1-1, is DAMVIQNPRYQVTQFGKPVTLSCSQTLNHNVMYWYQQKSSQAPKLLFHYYDKDFNNEADTPDNFQSRRPNTSFCFLDIRSPGLGDTAMYLCATSRASNTEAFFGQGTRLTVV.

V usage is TRBV28 and J usage is TRBJ1-2, with a tentative D call TRBD1 (6 bases). The CDR3 runs 14 residues. The germline gives CDR1 MDHEN, CDR2 SYDVKM. The V end lost 7 bases, the J end lost 5 bases, and 17 bases lay between the germline ends. The chain's CDR3 is CASTLGAGRYGYTF. In DNA, the CDR3 is TGTGCCAGCACCTTGGGGGCAGGGCGGTATGGCTACACCTTC.

The chain has TRBV11-2 and TRBJ1-2; TRBD1 matches 8 bases. Losses at the gene ends were 5 bases for V and 3 bases for J; bases not matched to a gene: 5. The CDR3 totals 14 residues. Germline CDR1 and CDR2: SGHAT and FQNNGV. CDR3: CASSLTGADYGYTF. The CDR3 bases are TGTGCCAGCAGCCTGACAGGGGCGGACTATGGCTACACCTTC.

This chain connects TRBV18 to TRBJ1-2, with TRBD1 identical over 7 bases. The germline V gene has CDR1 KGHSH and CDR2 LQKENI. There are 14 residues in the CDR3. V lost 4 bases, J lost 4 bases, and 6 bases stayed unmatched. The CDR3 DNA reads as TGTGCCAGCTCACAAGACAGGGCGGTCTATGGCTACACCTTC. Translation: CASSQDRAVYGYTF.

The chain combines TRBV6-2 or TRBV6-3 with TRBJ2-7; TRBD2 matches 9 bases. The length of the CDR3 is 13 residues. Germline V gene sequence: CDR1 MNHEY, CDR2 SVGEGT. V dropped 4 bases and J dropped 2; count of bases not matched to a gene: 0. This chain's CDR3 is CASSSSGTYEQYF. The DNA of the CDR3 is TGTGCCAGCAGTTCTAGCGGGACCTACGAGCAGTACTTC.

CDR3 amino acids: CASSLAGQGEQYF. The CDR3 coding sequence is TGTGCCAGCAGTTTAGCCGGACAGGGCGAGCAGTACTTC. The chain employs TRBV12-3 or TRBV12-4 and TRBJ2-7; 8 bases fit TRBD1. The CDR3 covers 13 residues. V lost 0 bases, J lost 6 bases, and 1 base stayed unmatched.

The CDR3 sequence is CASSDLRQVGGYTF. CDR3 in DNA: TGTGCCAGCAGTGACCTCCGACAGGTCGGGGGCTACACCTTC. The chain couples TRBV6-1 to TRBJ1-2; D may be TRBD1 (6 bases). In germline, CDR1 is MNHNS, CDR2 SASEGT. V lost 3 bases to trimming and J lost 8 bases, with 16 bases between them. CDR3 size: 14 residues.